The TCR beta chain described here comes from a study of shared T cell receptors in the human thymus. Libraries were prepared by immunoSEQ multiplex PCR; TCRdb keeps only in-frame clonotypes and omits some of them. The sample has 540,000 or so clones, 75% to 80% seen once; the top ten hold less than 0.015%. These data are also associated with another study on human thymus T cells. From that study: Corrective surgery for congenital heart defects was being performed on the healthy Finnish infants who were the donors.

This TCR was recovered from a boy under two years old with a congenital heart defect. Sequences were obtained from thymocytes.

CDR3 in amino acids: CASSVGTGGNYGYTF. As DNA, the CDR3 is TGTGCCAGCAGCGTAGGGACAGGGGGCAACTATGGCTACACCTTC. The chain uses TRBV9 and TRBJ1-2, with TRBD1 identical over 11 bases. V was clipped by 0 bases and J by 2 bases; unmatched bases: 0. CDR1 and CDR2 (germline): SGDLS, YYNGEE. This CDR3 spans 15 amino acids.